This TCR beta chain emerged from a study of blood T cell repertoires in COVID-19. Whole-study context: The origin of the acute and convalescent COVID-19 samples was the United States, Italy and Spain.

With 3 bases clipped from V and 12 bases from J, the junction kept 10 bases outside the gene matches. The CDR3 length is 14 residues. The germline V gene encodes CDR1 SGDLS and CDR2 YYNGEE. This clone has a handful of counts. TCRdb keeps only in-frame clones here, not all; method: immunoSEQ multiplex PCR. The table lists 200,000 to 250,000 clones, about 90% of them singletons. The receptor comes from a man aged 18 to 29 with active or convalescent COVID-19. The specimen was peripheral blood. The chain carries TRBV9 and TRBJ2-5; 11 positions match TRBD1. The CDR3 is CASSATLDRGPKYF. CDR3 bases: TGTGCCAGCAGCGCTACCCTGGACAGGGGGCCTAAGTACTTC.